What follows describes a single TCR beta chain. Different DNA sequences within this sample yield the same CDR3. This sample was taken from a study of cytomegalovirus exposure and HLA in healthy donors. PCR primers comprised 60 Vbeta and 13 Jbeta primers. TCRdb's copy holds only in-frame clones and misses some; the assay was immunoSEQ multiplex PCR. This sample has 100,000 to 150,000 clones, with about two thirds found just once. This CDR3 spans 15 amino acids. V shed 6 bases and J 3 bases; nucleotides not matched to a gene: 4. The germline V gene has CDR1 MNHNY and CDR2 SVGAGI (reference sequence). The sample taken for sequencing was PBMCs. This sequence originates from a woman aged 55-69 years in good health and CMV-seropositive. The chain links TRBV6-6 to TRBJ2-3; the match to TRBD2 covers 12 bases. CDR3 in DNA: TGTGCCAGCAGCTCTAGCGGGGGGGCAACAGATACGCAGTATTTT. Encoded protein: CASSSSGGATDTQYF.